This passage covers 22 T cell receptor beta chains from one sample sequenced in a study of OX40 agonist ivuxolimab in advanced cancers. Libraries were prepared by immunoSEQ multiplex PCR; TCRdb keeps only in-frame clonotypes and omits some of them. There are more than 70,000 clones in the sample; 84% occur only once, and 0.44% lies in the top ten. Specimen: CD4+ or CD8+ T cells sorted from blood, collected in a trial of the OX40 agonist ivuxolimab. These TCRs come from an adult with an advanced solid tumor such as melanoma, head and neck, liver or kidney cancer.

The chain joins TRBV5-6 to TRBJ1-6; the D is unclear. The CDR3 covers 13 residues. CDR1 and CDR2 from the germline V gene are SGHDT and YYEEEE. V gave up 4 bases and J gave up 7 bases, with 9 bases separating them. The CDR3 here is CASSPRGNSPLHF. The CDR3, as DNA: TGTGCCAGCAGCCCCCGGGGAAATTCACCCCTCCACTTT. Full variable domain (rest looked up from reference TRBV5-6 and TRBJ1-6): DAGVTQSPTHLIKTRGQQVTLRCSPKSGHDTVSWYQQALGQGPQFIFQYYEEEERQRGNFPDRFSGHQFPNYSSELNVNALLLGDSALYLCASSPRGNSPLHFGNGTRLTVT.

The chain has TRBV5-8 and TRBJ1-1; D uncertain. Trimming stripped 2 bases from V and 1 base from J, with 6 bases between. The germline V gene has CDR1 SGHTS and CDR2 YDEGEE. This CDR3 has 13 amino acids. CDR3 region: CASSFRGNTEAFF. In DNA form, the CDR3 reads TGTGCCAGCAGCTTCCGGGGGAACACTGAAGCTTTCTTT.

V gene TRBV7-2 combines with J gene TRBJ1-1; D ambiguous. This CDR3 is built from 12 residues. Germline CDR1 SGHTA, CDR2 FQGNSA. V was trimmed by 5 bases and J by 7 bases, leaving 11 bases between them. In nucleotides, the CDR3 is TGTGCCAGCAGCCCCATCGAGGGTGAAGCTTTCTTT. This translates into CASSPIEGEAFF.

This chain uses TRBV7-8 with TRBJ2-5, with a tentative D call TRBD1 (5 bases). V was clipped by 3 bases and J by 0 bases, with 8 bases between them. The CDR3 contains 14 residues. Germline V gives CDR1 SGHVS, CDR2 FQNEAQ. CDR3 sequence reads: CASSFGHYQETQYF. The CDR3 bases are TGTGCCAGCAGCTTCGGACATTACCAAGAGACCCAGTACTTC.

This clone was seen just once. The V and J genes are TRBV5-8 and TRBJ1-2; 8 bases agree with TRBD1. The CDR3 is 17 amino acids. With 0 bases clipped from V and 3 bases from J, the junction kept 10 bases outside the gene matches. The germline gives CDR1 SGHTS, CDR2 YDEGEE. The CDR3 DNA reads TGTGCCAGCAGCTTGGGAATAGGGGACAGGTCCTACTATGGCTACACCTTC. Encoded protein: CASSLGIGDRSYYGYTF.

This clone was counted only a few times. This chain connects TRBV20-1 to TRBJ1-1, with D hard to call. The CDR3 loop spans 10 amino acids. V lost 3 bases and J lost 11, with 10 bases in between. The germline gives CDR1 DFQATT, CDR2 SNEGSKA (reference sequence). CDR3 nucleotides: TGCAGTGCTAGTTTGGGGAGGGCTTTCTTT. Encoded protein: CSASLGRAFF.

This sequence joins TRBV18 and TRBJ1-2; 7 bases align to TRBD1. The CDR3 totals 16 residues. Germline values: CDR1 KGHSH, CDR2 LQKENI. The V segment lost 0 bases and the J segment 1 base; nucleotides outside the gene matches: 5. CDR3 DNA: TGTGCCAGCTCACCACCGGGACAGCCCTTTAACTATGGCTACACCTTC. Translating gives CASSPPGQPFNYGYTF.

The V and J genes are TRBV18 and TRBJ2-7; possibly TRBD1 or TRBD2 for D (5 bases each). The CDR3 length is 14 residues. V was pared by 6 bases and J by 1 base, with 13 bases between. Germline V gene data show CDR1 as KGHSH and CDR2 as LQKENI. CDR3 region: CASSRAEGSYEQYF. The CDR3 DNA sequence: TGTGCCAGCTCCAGGGCCGAGGGGTCCTACGAGCAGTACTTC.

The V gene is TRBV4-1, the J gene TRBJ1-4, with D possibly being TRBD1 (6 bases). Trimming took off 2 bases at V and 2 bases at J, with 12 bases between the two ends. This CDR3 region has 16 residues. The V gene's germline CDR1 is MGHRA and CDR2 YSYEKL. CDR3 DNA sequence: TGCGCCAGCAGCCAACGTTTGACAGGCACTAATGAAAAACTGTTTTTT. Amino acid sequence: CASSQRLTGTNEKLFF.

V usage is TRBV13 and J usage is TRBJ1-1; no firm D call. Germline V lookup: CDR1 PRHDT, CDR2 FYEKMQ (reference sequence). CDR3 size: 13 residues. The ends were cut back, 10 bases at V and 0 bases at J, with 12 bases in the middle. CDR3 DNA: TGTGCCACCAAATCCGCCATGAACACTGAAGCTTTCTTT. It encodes CATKSAMNTEAFF.

The V and J genes are TRBV6-6 and TRBJ2-5; the D call may be TRBD1 or TRBD2 (5 bases each). CDR3 length equals 15 residues. Trimming stripped 6 bases from V and 3 bases from J, with 17 bases between. Germline loops: CDR1 MNHNY, CDR2 SVGAGI (reference sequence). CDR3 protein: CASSAMGRFEETQYF. CDR3 nucleotide sequence: TGTGCCAGCAGCGCCATGGGACGTTTCGAAGAGACCCAGTACTTC.

The J gene is TRBJ1-4, the V gene TRBV5-1, with D perhaps TRBD1 (5 bases). The V and J ends lost 2 bases and 5 bases respectively, with 13 bases between them. The CDR3 totals 15 residues. CDR1 SGHRS and CDR2 YFSETQ come from the germline V gene. This CDR3 reads CASSFIGGGNEKLFF. The CDR3 nucleotides read TGCGCCAGCAGCTTTATTGGGGGTGGGAATGAAAAACTGTTTTTT. Full variable domain (remainder filled in from reference TRBV5-1 and TRBJ1-4): KAGVTQTPRYLIKTRGQQVTLSCSPISGHRSVSWYQQTPGQGLQFLFEYFSETQRNKGNFPGRFSGRQFSNSRSEMNVSTLELGDSALYLCASSFIGGGNEKLFFGSGTQLSVL.

On this clone itself: The same CDR3 can be traced to other DNA sequences in this sample. The rearrangement links TRBV5-1 to TRBJ2-3; a possible D gene is TRBD1 (7 bases). Between the trimmed V and J ends, which lost 0 bases and 3 bases, there was a span of 11 bases. Germline assignment: CDR1 SGHRS and CDR2 YFSETQ. The CDR3 runs 15 residues. The CDR3, as DNA: TGCGCCAGCAGCTTGGCAGGGGGGAGTACAGATACGCAGTATTTT. Translation gives CASSLAGGSTDTQYF.

This sequence joins TRBV2 and TRBJ2-4, with D uncertain. CDR1 and CDR2 from the germline V gene are SNHLY and FYNNEI. Trimming stripped 9 bases from V and 6 bases from J, with 21 bases between. The CDR3 totals 15 residues. CDR3: CASSLGSTRGNIQYF. CDR3 coding DNA: TGTGCCAGTAGCCTGGGTAGCACCCGCGGAAACATTCAGTACTTC.

The rearrangement links TRBV6-5 to TRBJ1-2; 7 bases match TRBD1. The length of the CDR3 is 15 residues. J lost 2 bases, V lost 6 bases, and 9 bases had no gene match. Germline CDR1 reads MNHEY; CDR2 reads SVGAGI. CDR3: CASRPTPGGNYGYTF. The CDR3 region has the DNA TGTGCCAGCAGGCCCACCCCAGGGGGAAACTATGGCTACACCTTC.

This clone occurred once. The rearrangement uses TRBV28 and TRBJ1-5; 9 positions match TRBD1. Germline CDR1 and CDR2: MDHEN and SYDVKM. Trimming at V came to 7 bases and at J to 6 bases, leaving 7 bases not matched to a gene. The CDR3 contains 14 residues. This CDR3 reads CASNGQGMFQPQHF. Written as DNA, the CDR3 is TGTGCCAGCAACGGACAGGGGATGTTTCAGCCCCAGCATTTT. Combining the CDR3 with reference TRBV28 and TRBJ1-5 gives the whole variable domain DVKVTQSSRYLVKRTGEKVFLECVQDMDHENMFWYRQDPGLGLRLIYFSYDVKMKEKGDIPEGYSVSREKKERFSLILESASTNQTSMYLCASNGQGMFQPQHFGDGTRLSIL.

The V and J genes are TRBV7-8 and TRBJ2-3, with D possibly called TRBD1 or TRBD2 (5 bases each). This CDR3 is built from 15 residues. The V gene's germline CDR1 is SGHVS and CDR2 FQNEAQ. V was cut by 5 bases and J by 4 bases, with 16 bases left in between. CDR3 DNA: TGTGCCAGCAGCCCGGCCTCGAGAGGGGCAGATACGCAGTATTTT. Residues: CASSPASRGADTQYF. Supplemented by reference TRBV7-8 and TRBJ2-3, the full variable domain reads GAGVSQSPRYKVAKRGQDVALRCDPISGHVSLFWYQQALGQGPEFLTYFQNEAQLDKSGLPSDRFFAERPEGSVSTLKIQRTQQEDSAVYLCASSPASRGADTQYFGPGTRLTVL.

In this sample, this clone turned up a few times. This chain uses TRBV6-1 with TRBJ1-2; D remains ambiguous. The germline gives CDR1 MNHNS, CDR2 SASEGT. Trimming took 6 bases from V and 8 from J, leaving 13 bases between them. The CDR3 totals 12 residues. CDR3 residues: CASSFDIRGYTF. Here the CDR3 DNA reads TGTGCCAGCAGCTTCGACATCCGCGGCTACACCTTC.

This clone was picked up one time. This sequence joins TRBV6-1 and TRBJ2-7; 7 bases agree with TRBD1. The CDR3 covers 15 residues. The germline CDR1 and CDR2 sequences are MNHNS and SASEGT. Trimming at V came to 7 bases and at J to 2 bases, leaving 11 bases not matched to a gene. CDR3 sequence (DNA): TGTGCCAGCATTCTTAGGACAGGAGGCGCCTACGAGCAGTACTTC. The encoded protein is CASILRTGGAYEQYF.

The rearrangement joins TRBV2 to TRBJ1-1, with no clear D. The CDR3 totals 14 residues. Trimming took 7 bases from V and 10 from J, leaving 22 bases between them. Germline V gene data show CDR1 as SNHLY and CDR2 as FYNNEI. CDR3 protein: CASTPTVAVLRAFF. In nucleotides, the CDR3 is TGTGCCAGCACCCCGACGGTGGCGGTCTTAAGAGCTTTCTTT.

V gene TRBV2 combines with J gene TRBJ2-1, with 10 nucleotides matching TRBD2. The CDR3 extends over 15 amino acids. Germline lookup yields CDR1 SNHLY and CDR2 FYNNEI. V trimming: 5 bases; J trimming: 8 bases; junction bases outside the gene matches: 9. CDR3 in amino acids: CASSLQRGGFDEQFF. CDR3 nucleotides: TGTGCCAGCAGTCTTCAGCGGGGGGGTTTCGATGAGCAGTTCTTC.

This rearrangement joins TRBV19 to TRBJ2-1; no definite D call. Germline loops: CDR1 LNHDA, CDR2 SQIVND (reference sequence). V dropped 6 bases and J dropped 8 bases, with 17 bases sitting between them. The CDR3 is made up of 14 amino acids. CDR3 protein: CASSKDLRIDEQFF. CDR3 bases: TGTGCCAGTAGCAAAGACCTTCGGATCGATGAGCAGTTCTTC.